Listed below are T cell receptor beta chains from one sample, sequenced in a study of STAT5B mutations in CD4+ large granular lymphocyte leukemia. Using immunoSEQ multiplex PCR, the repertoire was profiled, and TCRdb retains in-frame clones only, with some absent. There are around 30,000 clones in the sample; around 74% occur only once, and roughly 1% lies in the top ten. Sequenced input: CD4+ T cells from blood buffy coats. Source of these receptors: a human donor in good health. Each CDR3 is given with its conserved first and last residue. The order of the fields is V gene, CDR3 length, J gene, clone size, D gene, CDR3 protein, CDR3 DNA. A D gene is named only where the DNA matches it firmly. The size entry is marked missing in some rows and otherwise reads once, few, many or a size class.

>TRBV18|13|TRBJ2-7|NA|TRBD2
CASSPLGEGEQYF
TGTGCCAGCTCACCACTGGGGGAGGGCGAGCAGTACTTC
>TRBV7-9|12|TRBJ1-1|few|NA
CASSRRDTEAFF
TGTGCCAGCAGCCGACGTGACACTGAAGCTTTCTTT
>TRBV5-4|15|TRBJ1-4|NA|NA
CASSLAGGANEKLFF
TGTGCCAGCAGCTTGGCGGGGGGGGCAAATGAAAAACTGTTTTTT
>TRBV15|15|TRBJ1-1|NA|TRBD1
CATSRDTTGGFEAFF
TGTGCCACCAGCAGAGATACGACAGGGGGATTTGAAGCTTTCTTT
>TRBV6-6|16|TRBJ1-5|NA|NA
CASSSTLDGGNQPQHF
TGTGCCAGCAGTTCCACCCTGGACGGAGGGAATCAGCCCCAGCATTTT
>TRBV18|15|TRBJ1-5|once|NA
CASSPDKNSNQPQHF
TGTGCCAGCTCACCGGACAAAAATAGCAATCAGCCCCAGCATTTT
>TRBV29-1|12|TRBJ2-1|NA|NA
CSGGQSYNEQFF
TGCAGCGGTGGGCAGTCCTACAATGAGCAGTTCTTC
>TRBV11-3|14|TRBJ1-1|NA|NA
CASSFGMLNTEAFF
TGTGCCAGCAGCTTTGGCATGTTGAACACTGAAGCTTTCTTT
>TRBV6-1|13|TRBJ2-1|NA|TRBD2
CASRLAGANEQFF
TGTGCCAGCAGACTAGCGGGAGCCAATGAGCAGTTCTTC
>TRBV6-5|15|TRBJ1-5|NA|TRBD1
CASSGRTGPNQPQHF
TGTGCCAGCAGTGGGAGGACAGGGCCCAATCAGCCCCAGCATTTT
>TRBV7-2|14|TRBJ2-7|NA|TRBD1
CASSRTGTGVEQYF
TGTGCCAGCAGCCGAACCGGGACAGGGGTCGAGCAGTACTTC
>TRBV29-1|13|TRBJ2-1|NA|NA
CSALENLHNEQFF
TGCAGCGCCCTGGAGAACCTCCACAATGAGCAGTTCTTC
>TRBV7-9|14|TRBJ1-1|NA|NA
CASSLAGGGPEAFF
TGTGCCAGCAGCTTAGCGGGAGGGGGACCTGAAGCTTTCTTT
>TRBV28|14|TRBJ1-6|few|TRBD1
CASSRGQGRSPLHF
TGTGCCAGCAGCCGAGGACAGGGCCGCTCACCCCTCCACTTT
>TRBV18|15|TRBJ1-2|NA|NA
CASSPQGQNNYGYTF
TGTGCCAGCTCACCACAAGGACAGAATAACTATGGCTACACCTTC
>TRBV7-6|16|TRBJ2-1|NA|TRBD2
CASSLGYSGSENEQFF
TGTGCCAGCAGCTTGGGTTATAGCGGGAGTGAAAATGAGCAGTTCTTC
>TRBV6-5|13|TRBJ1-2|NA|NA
CASSYGQNYGYTF
TGTGCCAGCAGTTACGGACAGAACTATGGCTACACCTTC